This T cell receptor (beta chain) was profiled in a study of blood T cell repertoires in COVID-19. Measured with immunoSEQ multiplex PCR; TCRdb has only the in-frame clones, and not every one. The data show hundreds of thousands of clones, nearly 90% seen once. Per germline, CDR1 LNHDA and CDR2 SQIVND (reference sequence). This CDR3 comprises 17 residues. V shed 5 bases and J 4 bases; nucleotides not matched to a gene: 13. This clone showed up just a few times. This clonotype was sampled from a woman in her twenties or thirties who had recovered from COVID-19. The rearrangement links TRBV19 to TRBJ2-1, with TRBD1 matching over 8 bases. The sequencing input was PBMCs or T cells enriched from blood (not recorded which). CDR3 sequence (DNA): TGTGCCAGTAGTCCGACGGACAGGGCTGGACCTTACAATGAGCAGTTCTTC. Amino acids: CASSPTDRAGPYNEQFF.